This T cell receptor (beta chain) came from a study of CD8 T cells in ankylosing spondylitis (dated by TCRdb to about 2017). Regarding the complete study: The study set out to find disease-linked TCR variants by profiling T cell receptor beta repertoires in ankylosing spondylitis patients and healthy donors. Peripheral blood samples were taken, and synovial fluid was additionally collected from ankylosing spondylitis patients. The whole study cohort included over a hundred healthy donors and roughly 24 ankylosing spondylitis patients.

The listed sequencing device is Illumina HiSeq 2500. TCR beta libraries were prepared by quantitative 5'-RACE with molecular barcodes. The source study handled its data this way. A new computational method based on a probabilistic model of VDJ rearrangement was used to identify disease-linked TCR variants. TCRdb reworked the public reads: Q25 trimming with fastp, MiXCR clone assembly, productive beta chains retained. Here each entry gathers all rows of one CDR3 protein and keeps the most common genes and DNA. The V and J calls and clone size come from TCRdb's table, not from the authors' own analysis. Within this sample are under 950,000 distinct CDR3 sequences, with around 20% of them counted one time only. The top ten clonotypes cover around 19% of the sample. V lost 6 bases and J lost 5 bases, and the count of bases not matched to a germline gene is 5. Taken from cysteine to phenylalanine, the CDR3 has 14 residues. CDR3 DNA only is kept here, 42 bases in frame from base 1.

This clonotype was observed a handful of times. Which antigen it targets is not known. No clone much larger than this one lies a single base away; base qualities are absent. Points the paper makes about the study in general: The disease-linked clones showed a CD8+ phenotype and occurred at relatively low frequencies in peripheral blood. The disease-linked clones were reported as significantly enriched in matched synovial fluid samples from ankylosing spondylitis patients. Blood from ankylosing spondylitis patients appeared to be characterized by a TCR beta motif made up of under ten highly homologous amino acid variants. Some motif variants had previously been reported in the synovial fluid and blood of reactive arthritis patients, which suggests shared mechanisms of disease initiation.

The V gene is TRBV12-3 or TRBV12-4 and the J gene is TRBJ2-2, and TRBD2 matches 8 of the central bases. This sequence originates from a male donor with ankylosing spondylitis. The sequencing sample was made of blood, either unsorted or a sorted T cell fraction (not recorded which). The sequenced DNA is TGTGCCAGCAGAGCGGGGGCGGGGACCGGGGAGCTGTTTTTT. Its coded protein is CASRAGAGTGELFF.